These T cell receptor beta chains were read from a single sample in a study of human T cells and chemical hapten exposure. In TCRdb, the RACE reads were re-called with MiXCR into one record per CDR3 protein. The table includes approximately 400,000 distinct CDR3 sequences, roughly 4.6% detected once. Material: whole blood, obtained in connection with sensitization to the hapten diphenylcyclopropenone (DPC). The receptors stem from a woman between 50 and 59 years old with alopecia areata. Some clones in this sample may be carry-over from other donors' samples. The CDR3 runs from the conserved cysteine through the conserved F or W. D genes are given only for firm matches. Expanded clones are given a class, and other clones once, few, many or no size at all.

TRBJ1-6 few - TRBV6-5 TGTGCCAGCAGACCACGGACCGGGGCGTATAATTCACCCCTCCACTTT CASRPRTGAYNSPLHF
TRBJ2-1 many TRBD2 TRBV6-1 TGTGCCAGCAGTGAACTAGCGGTAATAACCGGGGAGCAGTTCTTC CASSELAVITGEQFF
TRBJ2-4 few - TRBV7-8 TGTGCCAGCAGCTTAGCGCGGTGGGCCCAGGACATTCAGTACTTC CASSLARWAQDIQYF
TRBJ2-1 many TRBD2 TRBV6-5 TGTGCCAGCAGTACCGGGACTAGCGGTTATGAGCAGTTCTTC CASSTGTSGYEQFF
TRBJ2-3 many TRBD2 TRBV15 TGTGCCACCAGCAGGCCGGGAGCTAGCGGGAGGGTTACAGATACGCAGTATTTT CATSRPGASGRVTDTQYF
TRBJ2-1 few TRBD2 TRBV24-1 TGTGCCACCAGTGACCAACTAGCGGGAGGTATGAATGAGCAGTTCTTC CATSDQLAGGMNEQFF
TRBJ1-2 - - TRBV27 TGTGCCAGCAGTCCCCCCGGGCTTTATGGCTACACCTTC CASSPPGLYGYTF
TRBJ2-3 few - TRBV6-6 TGTGCCAGCAGTTACTCTGGGGCGACCACAGATACGCAGTATTTT CASSYSGATTDTQYF
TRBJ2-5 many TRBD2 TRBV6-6 TGTGCCGCCGGGGAGGGGAGGGCCGAGACCCAGTACTTC CAAGEGRAETQYF
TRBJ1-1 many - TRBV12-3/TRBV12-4 TGTGCCAGCAGTTTACTCGGGGGTAAGAACACTGAAGCTTTCTTT CASSLLGGKNTEAFF
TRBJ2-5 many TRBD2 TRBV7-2 TGTGCCAGCATTCTGGTAGCGGGAGGGCCTATCGAGACCCAGTACTTC CASILVAGGPIETQYF
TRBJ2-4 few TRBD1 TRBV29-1 TGCAGCGTTCCAGGGGGAGCCAAAAACATTCAGTACTTC CSVPGGAKNIQYF
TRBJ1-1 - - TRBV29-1 TGCAGCGTTGAAAAGGGTTACCCTGAAGCTTTCTTT CSVEKGYPEAFF
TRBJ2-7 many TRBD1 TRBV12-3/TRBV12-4 TGTGCCAGCAGTTCGAAGCCCCCGACAGGGTTCTACGAGCAGTACTTC CASSSKPPTGFYEQYF
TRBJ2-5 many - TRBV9 TGTGCCAGCAGCACCCGAGGGGGCCAAGAGACCCAGTACTTC CASSTRGGQETQYF
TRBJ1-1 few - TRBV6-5 TGTGCCAGCAGTTACTCGGAGGACAGTGAAGCTTTCTTT CASSYSEDSEAFF
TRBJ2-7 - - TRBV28 TGTGCCAGCAGTTCCCTACCGGGGCTCAGCTCCTACGAGCAGTACTTC CASSSLPGLSSYEQYF
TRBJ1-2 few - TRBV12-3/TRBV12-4 TGTGCCAGCAGTTTAGGGATTATGGGCGGTGGCTACACCTTC CASSLGIMGGGYTF
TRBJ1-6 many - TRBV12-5 TGTGCTAGTGGTTTGGGGCAGCAAAATTCACCCCTCCACTTT CASGLGQQNSPLHF
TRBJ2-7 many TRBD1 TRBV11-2 TGTGCCACCAAACCCGGGACAGGCTCCTACGAGCAGTACTTC CATKPGTGSYEQYF